This T cell receptor (beta chain) was captured by sequencing in a study of blood T cell repertoires in COVID-19. Study context: Sites in the United States, Italy and Spain provided acute and convalescent COVID-19 samples.

How the authors handled the data: Quantification of nucleated cells was approximated via reference gene primer amplification. TCRdb's table, derived via immunoSEQ multiplex PCR, lists solely in-frame clones and lacks some. The DNA gave D and trimming, while V, J and clone size come from that table. The sample holds almost 200,000 clones; over 80% are singletons and the top ten take around 0.93%. Germline CDR1 is KGHDR and CDR2 is SFDVKD. V shed 2 bases, J shed 1 base, and the junction held 11 bases outside the gene matches. The CDR3 is 18 amino acids. Patients of the Seattle cohort, enrolled during active infection, were followed longitudinally.

The rearrangement uses TRBV24-1 and TRBJ2-3; 7 nucleotides agree with TRBD1. The clonotype was recovered from a man aged 55 to 70 with COVID-19, enrolled during active disease. The sequenced sample consisted of peripheral blood. In DNA, the CDR3 is TGTGCCACCAGTGATTCAACAGACAGGGCCTCGGGCACAGATACGCAGTATTTT. It specifies CATSDSTDRASGTDTQYF.